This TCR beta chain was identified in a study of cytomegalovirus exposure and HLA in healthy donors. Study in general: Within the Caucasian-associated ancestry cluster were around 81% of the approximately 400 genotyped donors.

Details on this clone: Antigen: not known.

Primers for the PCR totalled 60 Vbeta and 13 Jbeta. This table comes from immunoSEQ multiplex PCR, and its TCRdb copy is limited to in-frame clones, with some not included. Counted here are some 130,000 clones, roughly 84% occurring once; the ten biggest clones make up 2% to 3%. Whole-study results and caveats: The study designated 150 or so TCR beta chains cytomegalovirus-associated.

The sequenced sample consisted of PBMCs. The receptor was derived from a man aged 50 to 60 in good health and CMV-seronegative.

CDR3 DNA: TGTGCCAGCAGCCCAGCCCACGGGTCCTACAATGAGCAGTTCTTC. It is translated as CASSPAHGSYNEQFF. The rearrangement uses TRBV9 and TRBJ2-1; D gene ambiguous. Germline CDR1 is SGDLS and CDR2 is YYNGEE. CDR3 length: 15 amino acids. The germline V and J ends were trimmed by 4 bases and 1 base, with 12 bases remaining between them.